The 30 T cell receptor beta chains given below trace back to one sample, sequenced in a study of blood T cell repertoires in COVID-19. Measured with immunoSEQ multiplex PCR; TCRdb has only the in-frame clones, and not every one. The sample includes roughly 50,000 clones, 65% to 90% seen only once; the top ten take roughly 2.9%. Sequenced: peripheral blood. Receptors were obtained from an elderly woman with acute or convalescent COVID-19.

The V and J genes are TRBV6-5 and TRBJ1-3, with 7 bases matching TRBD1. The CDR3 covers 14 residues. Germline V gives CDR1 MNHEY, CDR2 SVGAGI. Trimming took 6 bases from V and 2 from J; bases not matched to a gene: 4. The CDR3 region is CASRTQGAGNTIYF. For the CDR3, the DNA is TGTGCCAGCAGAACCCAGGGGGCTGGAAACACCATATATTTT.

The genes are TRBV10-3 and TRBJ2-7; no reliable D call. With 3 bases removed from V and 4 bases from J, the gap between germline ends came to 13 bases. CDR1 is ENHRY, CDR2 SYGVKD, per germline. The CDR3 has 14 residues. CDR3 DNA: TGTGCCATCAGTGACATAGTCATTAATTACGAGCAGTACTTC. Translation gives CAISDIVINYEQYF.

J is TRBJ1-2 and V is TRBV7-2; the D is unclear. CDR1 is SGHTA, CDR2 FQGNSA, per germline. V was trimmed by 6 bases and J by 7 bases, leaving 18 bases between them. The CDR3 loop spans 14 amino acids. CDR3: CASRNYSSGSGYTF. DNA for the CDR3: TGTGCCAGCAGAAATTATTCCTCGGGGTCTGGCTACACCTTC.

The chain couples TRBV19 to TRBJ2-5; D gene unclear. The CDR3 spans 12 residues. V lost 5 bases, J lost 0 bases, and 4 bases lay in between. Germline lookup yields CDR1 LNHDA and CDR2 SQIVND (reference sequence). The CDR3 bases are TGTGCCAGTAGTGTCAACCAAGAGACCCAGTACTTC. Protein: CASSVNQETQYF.

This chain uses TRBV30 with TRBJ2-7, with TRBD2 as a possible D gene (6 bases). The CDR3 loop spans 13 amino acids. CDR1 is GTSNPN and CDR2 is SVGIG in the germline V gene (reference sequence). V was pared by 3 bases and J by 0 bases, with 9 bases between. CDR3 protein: CAWSGGPSYEQYF. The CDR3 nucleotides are TGTGCCTGGAGCGGGGGTCCCTCCTACGAGCAGTACTTC. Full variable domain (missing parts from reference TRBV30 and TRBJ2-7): SQTIHQWPATLVQPVGSPLSLECTVEGTSNPNLYWYRQAAGRGLQLLFYSVGIGQISSEVPQNLSASRPQDRQFILSSKKLLLSDSGFYLCAWSGGPSYEQYFGPGTRLTVT.

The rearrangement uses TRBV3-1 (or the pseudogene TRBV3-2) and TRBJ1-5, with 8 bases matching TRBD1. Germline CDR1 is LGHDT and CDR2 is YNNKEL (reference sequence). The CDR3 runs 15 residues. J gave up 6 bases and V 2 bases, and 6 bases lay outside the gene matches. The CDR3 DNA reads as TGTGCCAGCAGCCAAAGCGGACAGGGAGGTCAGCCCCAGCATTTT. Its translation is CASSQSGQGGQPQHF.

The chain's CDR3 is CASSPGSSGGPKETQYF. The CDR3 DNA follows: TGTGCCAGCAGCCCTGGGAGTAGCGGGGGCCCAAAAGAGACCCAGTACTTC. V and J are TRBV5-4 and TRBJ2-5, with 9 bases matching TRBD2. Unmatched junction bases numbered 13, after V lost 4 bases and J lost 3 bases. CDR1 is SGHNT and CDR2 is YYREEE in the germline V gene (reference sequence). This CDR3 is built from 17 residues. The full variable domain, rest sourced from reference TRBV5-4 and TRBJ2-5, is ETGVTQSPTHLIKTRGQQVTLRCSSQSGHNTVSWYQQALGQGPQFIFQYYREEENGRGNFPPRFSGLQFPNYSSELNVNALELDDSALYLCASSPGSSGGPKETQYFGPGTRLLVL.

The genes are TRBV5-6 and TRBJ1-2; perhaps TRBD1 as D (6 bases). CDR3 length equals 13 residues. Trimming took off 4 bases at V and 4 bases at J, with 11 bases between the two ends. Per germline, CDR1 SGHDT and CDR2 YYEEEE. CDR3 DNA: TGTGCCAGCAGCCGGACAGATTTCTATGGCTACACCTTC. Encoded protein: CASSRTDFYGYTF. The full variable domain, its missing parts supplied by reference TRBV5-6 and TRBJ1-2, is DAGVTQSPTHLIKTRGQQVTLRCSPKSGHDTVSWYQQALGQGPQFIFQYYEEEERQRGNFPDRFSGHQFPNYSSELNVNALLLGDSALYLCASSRTDFYGYTFGSGTRLTVV.

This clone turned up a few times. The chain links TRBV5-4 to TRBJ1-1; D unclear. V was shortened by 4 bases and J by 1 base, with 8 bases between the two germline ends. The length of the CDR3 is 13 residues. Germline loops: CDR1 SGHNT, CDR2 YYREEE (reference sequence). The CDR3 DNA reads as TGTGCCAGCAGCCCTGACAAGAACACTGAAGCTTTCTTT. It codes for CASSPDKNTEAFF.

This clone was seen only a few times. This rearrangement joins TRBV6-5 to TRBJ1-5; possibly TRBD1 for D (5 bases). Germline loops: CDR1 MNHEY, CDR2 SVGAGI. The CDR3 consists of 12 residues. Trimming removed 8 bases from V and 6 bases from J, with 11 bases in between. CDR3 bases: TGTGCCAGCGGGGGGGGAACTCAGCCCCAGCATTTT. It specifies CASGGGTQPQHF.

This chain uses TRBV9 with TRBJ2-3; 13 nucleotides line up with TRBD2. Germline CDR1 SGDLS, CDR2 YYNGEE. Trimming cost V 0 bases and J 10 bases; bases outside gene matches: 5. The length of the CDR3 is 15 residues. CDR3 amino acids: CASSVGTSGGFSQYF. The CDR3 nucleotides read TGTGCCAGCAGCGTAGGGACTAGCGGGGGTTTCTCGCAGTATTTT.

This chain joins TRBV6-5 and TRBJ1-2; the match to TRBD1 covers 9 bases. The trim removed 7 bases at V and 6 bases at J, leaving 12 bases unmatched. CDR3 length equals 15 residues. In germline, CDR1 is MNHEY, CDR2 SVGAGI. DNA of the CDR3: TGTGCCAGCAATTGGGGCACAGGGGGCTTTGATGGCTACACCTTC. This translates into CASNWGTGGFDGYTF.

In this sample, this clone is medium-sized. The CDR3 coding sequence is TGTGCCAGCAGTGCTCAAGCGGGGGCCTTCACCGGGGAGCTGTTTTTT. Translating it yields CASSAQAGAFTGELFF. This rearrangement joins TRBV6-4 to TRBJ2-2, with 8 bases lining up with TRBD2. The V gene's germline CDR1 is MRHNA and CDR2 SNTAGT. J gave up 4 bases and V 4 bases, and 8 bases lay outside the gene matches. This CDR3 has 16 residues.

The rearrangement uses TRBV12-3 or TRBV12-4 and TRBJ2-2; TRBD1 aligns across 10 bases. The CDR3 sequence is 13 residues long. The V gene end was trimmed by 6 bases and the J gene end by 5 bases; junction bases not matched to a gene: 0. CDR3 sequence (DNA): TGTGCCAGCAGGGGACAGGGGACCGGGGAGCTGTTTTTT. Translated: CASRGQGTGELFF.

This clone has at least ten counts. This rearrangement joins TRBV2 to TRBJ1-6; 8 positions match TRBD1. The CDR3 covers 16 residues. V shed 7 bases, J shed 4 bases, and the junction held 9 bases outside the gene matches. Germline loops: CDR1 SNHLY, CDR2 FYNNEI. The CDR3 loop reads CASIAPGTGYNSPLHF. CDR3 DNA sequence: TGTGCCAGCATCGCCCCCGGGACAGGTTATAATTCACCCCTCCACTTT.

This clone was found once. The CDR3 region has the DNA TGTGCCACCAGCAGAGATCCGCGGGAGGGGACTGAAGCTTTCTTT. Its translation: CATSRDPREGTEAFF. The chain recombines TRBV15 with TRBJ1-1; maybe TRBD1 (5 bases). V was shortened by 0 bases and J by 5 bases, with 13 bases between the two germline ends. Germline assignment: CDR1 LNHNV and CDR2 YYDKDF (reference sequence). The CDR3 runs to 15 residues.

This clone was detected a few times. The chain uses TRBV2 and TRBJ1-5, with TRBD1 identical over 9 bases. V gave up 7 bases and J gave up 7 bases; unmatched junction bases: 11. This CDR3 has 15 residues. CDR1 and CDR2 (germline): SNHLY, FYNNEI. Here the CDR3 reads CASKPGQGFRQPQHF. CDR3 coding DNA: TGTGCCAGCAAGCCGGGACAGGGTTTTAGACAGCCCCAGCATTTT.

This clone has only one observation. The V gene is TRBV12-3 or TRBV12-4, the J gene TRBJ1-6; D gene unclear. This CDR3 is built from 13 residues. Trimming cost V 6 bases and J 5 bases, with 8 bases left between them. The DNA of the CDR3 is TGTGCCAGCAGACAAGGAGATAATTCACCCCTCCACTTT. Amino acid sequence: CASRQGDNSPLHF.

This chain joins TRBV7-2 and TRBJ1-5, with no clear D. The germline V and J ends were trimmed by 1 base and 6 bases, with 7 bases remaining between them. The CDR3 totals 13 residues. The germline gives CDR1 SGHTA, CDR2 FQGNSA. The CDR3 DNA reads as TGTGCCAGCAGCTTAGGTAGCGGTCAGCCCCAGCATTTT. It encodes CASSLGSGQPQHF.

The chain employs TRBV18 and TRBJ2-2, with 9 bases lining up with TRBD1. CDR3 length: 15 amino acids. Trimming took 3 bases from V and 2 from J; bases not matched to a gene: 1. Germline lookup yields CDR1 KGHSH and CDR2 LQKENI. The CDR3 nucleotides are TGTGCCAGCTCACCGGGACAGGGCAACACCGGGGAGCTGTTTTTT. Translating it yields CASSPGQGNTGELFF.

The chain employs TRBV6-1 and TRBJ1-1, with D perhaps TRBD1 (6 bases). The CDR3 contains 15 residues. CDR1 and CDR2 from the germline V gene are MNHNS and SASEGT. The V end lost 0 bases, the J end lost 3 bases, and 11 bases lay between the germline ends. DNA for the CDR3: TGTGCCAGCAGTGAAGCAACAGGGTCGGACACTGAAGCTTTCTTT. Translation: CASSEATGSDTEAFF.

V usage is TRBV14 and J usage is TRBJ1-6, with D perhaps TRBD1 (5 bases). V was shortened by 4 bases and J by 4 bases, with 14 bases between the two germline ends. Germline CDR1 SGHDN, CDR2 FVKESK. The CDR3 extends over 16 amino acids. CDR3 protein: CASSLQRAGYNSPLHF. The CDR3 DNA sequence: TGTGCCAGCAGCCTTCAACGGGCAGGGTATAATTCACCCCTCCACTTT.

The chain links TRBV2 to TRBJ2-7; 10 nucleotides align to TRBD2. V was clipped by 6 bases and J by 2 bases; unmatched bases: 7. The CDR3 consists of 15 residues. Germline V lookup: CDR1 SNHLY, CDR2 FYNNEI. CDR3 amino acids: CASSRTSGTTYEQYF. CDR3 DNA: TGTGCCAGCAGCCGGACTAGCGGTACTACCTACGAGCAGTACTTC.

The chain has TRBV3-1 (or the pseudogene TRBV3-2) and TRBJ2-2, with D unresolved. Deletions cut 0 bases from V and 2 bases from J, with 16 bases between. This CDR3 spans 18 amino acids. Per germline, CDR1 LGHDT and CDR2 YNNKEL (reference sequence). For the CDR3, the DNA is TGTGCCAGCAGCCAAGACCTGGGCAGGCAAGGAAACACCGGGGAGCTGTTTTTT. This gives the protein CASSQDLGRQGNTGELFF.

CDR3 region: CASSSGQGGPFNQPQHF. Here the CDR3 DNA reads TGCGCCAGCAGCTCCGGACAGGGGGGCCCCTTCAATCAGCCCCAGCATTTT. The chain has TRBV4-1 and TRBJ1-5, with TRBD1 matching 10 bases. V lost 5 bases to trimming and J lost 3 bases; unmatched junction nucleotides: 10. Germline CDR1 and CDR2: MGHRA and YSYEKL. The CDR3 extends over 17 amino acids.

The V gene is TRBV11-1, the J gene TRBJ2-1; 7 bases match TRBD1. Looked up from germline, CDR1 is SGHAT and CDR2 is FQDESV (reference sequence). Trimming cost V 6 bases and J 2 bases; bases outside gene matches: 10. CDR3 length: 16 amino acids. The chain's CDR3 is CASSPRGDRAYNEQFF. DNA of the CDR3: TGTGCCAGCAGTCCCCGGGGAGACAGGGCCTACAATGAGCAGTTCTTC.

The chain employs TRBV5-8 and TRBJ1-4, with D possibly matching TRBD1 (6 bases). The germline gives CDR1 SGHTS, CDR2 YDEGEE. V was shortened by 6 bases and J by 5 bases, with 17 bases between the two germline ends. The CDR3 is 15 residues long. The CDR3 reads CASNKDRGRNEKLFF. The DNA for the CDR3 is TGTGCCAGCAATAAGGACAGAGGCCGAAATGAAAAACTGTTTTTT.

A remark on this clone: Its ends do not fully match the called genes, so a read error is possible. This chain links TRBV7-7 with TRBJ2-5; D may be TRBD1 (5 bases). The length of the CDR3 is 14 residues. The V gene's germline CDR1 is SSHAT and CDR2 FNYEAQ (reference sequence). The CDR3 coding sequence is TGTGCTAGCAGCTTAACGCCAGGGCAAGAGACCCAGTACTTC. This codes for CASSLTPGQETQYF.

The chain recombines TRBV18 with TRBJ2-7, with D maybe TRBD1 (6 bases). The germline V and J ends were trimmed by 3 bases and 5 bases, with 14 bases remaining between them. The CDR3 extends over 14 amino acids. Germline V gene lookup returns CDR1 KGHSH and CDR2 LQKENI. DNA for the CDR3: TGTGCCAGCTCACCGCAGGGGCTCTCGAACGAGCAGTACTTC. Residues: CASSPQGLSNEQYF.

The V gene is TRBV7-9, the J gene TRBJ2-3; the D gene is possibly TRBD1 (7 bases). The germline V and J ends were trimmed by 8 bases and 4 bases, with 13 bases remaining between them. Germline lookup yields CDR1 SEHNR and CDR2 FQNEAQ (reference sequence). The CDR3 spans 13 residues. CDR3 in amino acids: CASGRRGADTQYF. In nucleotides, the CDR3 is TGTGCCAGCGGTCGCAGGGGGGCAGATACGCAGTATTTT.